This TCR beta chain was captured in a study of patients and donors after allogeneic stem cell transplantation. TCRdb analysed the RT-PCR reads with MiXCR anew, one entry per CDR3 protein. The sample lists 15,000 to 20,000 distinct CDR3 sequences, approximately 4.4% occurring once. This clonotype came up many times. The V gene's germline CDR1 is SGHNT and CDR2 YENEEA. There are 14 residues in the CDR3. V gave up 1 base and J gave up 5 bases; unmatched junction bases: 5. Sequencing was performed on blood, either unsorted or a sorted T cell fraction (not recorded which). This TCR was recovered from a human donor who was either an allogeneic HSCT recipient or a stem cell or donor lymphocyte infusion donor (not recorded which). It is not recorded whose cells these are; they may come from a transplant donor. V gene TRBV11-3 combines with J gene TRBJ2-7; 7 bases match TRBD1. The CDR3 sequence: CASSLAGGYHEQYF. CDR3 nucleotide sequence: TGTGCCAGCAGCTTAGCAGGGGGTTACCACGAGCAGTACTTC.